This TCR beta chain was identified during a study of prognosis after radiotherapy for stage I lung cancer. Study as a whole: Some 15 patients had newly diagnosed primary stage I lung tumors, and several had oligometastatic NSCLC after surgical resection of the primary tumor. Every patient with non-small cell lung cancer was judged medically inoperable.

Genomic DNA was the source, and TCR beta CDR3 was amplified from it by two-round multiplex PCR. Primers were specific to each TRBV and TRBJ gene in first-round PCR. TCRdb fed the multiplex PCR reads into MiXCR, producing one record per CDR3 protein. The data contain about 35,000 distinct CDR3 sequences, around 34% of them singletons. Germline lookup yields CDR1 MRHNA and CDR2 SNTAGT. The CDR3 sequence is 16 residues long. For this clonotype: One end of the junction varies from germline; a read error may be responsible.

The sequence derives from a donor aged 50 or older with non-small cell lung cancer. The chain employs TRBV6-4 and TRBJ2-7; 10 nucleotides line up with TRBD1. The sample in question was PBMCs, obtained before or after stereotactic body radiation therapy (not recorded which). The CDR3: CASSYSGQGGIYEQYF. Here the CDR3 DNA reads TGTGCCAGCAGTTACTCTGGACAGGGGGGCATCTACGAGCAGTACTTC.